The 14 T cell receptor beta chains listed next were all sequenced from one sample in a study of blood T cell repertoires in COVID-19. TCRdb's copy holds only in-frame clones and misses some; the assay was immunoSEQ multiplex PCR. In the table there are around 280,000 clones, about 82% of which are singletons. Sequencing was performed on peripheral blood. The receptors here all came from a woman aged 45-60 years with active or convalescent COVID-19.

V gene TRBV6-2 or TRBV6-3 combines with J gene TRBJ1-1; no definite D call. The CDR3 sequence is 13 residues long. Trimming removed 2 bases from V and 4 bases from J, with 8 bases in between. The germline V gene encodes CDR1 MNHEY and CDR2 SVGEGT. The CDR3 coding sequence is TGTGCCAGCAGTTACGTTCGGAGCACTGAAGCTTTCTTT. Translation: CASSYVRSTEAFF.

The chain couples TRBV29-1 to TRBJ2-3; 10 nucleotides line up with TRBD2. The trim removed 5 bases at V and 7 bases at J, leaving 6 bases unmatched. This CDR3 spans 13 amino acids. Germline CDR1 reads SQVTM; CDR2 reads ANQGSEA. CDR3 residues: CSVKAGGWNTQYF. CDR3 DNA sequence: TGCAGCGTTAAAGCGGGAGGGTGGAATACGCAGTATTTT.

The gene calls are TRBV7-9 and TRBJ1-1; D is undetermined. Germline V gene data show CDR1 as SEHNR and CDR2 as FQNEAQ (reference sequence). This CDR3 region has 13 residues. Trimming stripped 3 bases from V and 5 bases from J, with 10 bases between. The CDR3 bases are TGTGCCAGCAGCTTTGAGGGAGGGACTGAAGCTTTCTTT. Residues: CASSFEGGTEAFF. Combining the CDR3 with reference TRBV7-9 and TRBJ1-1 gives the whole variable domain DTGVSQNPRHKITKRGQNVTFRCDPISEHNRLYWYRQTLGQGPEFLTYFQNEAQLEKSRLLSDRFSAERPKGSFSTLEIQRTEQGDSAMYLCASSFEGGTEAFFGQGTRLTVV.

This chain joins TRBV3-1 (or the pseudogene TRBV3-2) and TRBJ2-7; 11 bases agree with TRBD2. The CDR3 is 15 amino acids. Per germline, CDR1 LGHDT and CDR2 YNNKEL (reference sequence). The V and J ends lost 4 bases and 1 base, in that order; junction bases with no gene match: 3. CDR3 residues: CASSPGLADSYEQYF. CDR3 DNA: TGTGCCAGCAGCCCGGGACTAGCGGATTCCTACGAGCAGTACTTC.

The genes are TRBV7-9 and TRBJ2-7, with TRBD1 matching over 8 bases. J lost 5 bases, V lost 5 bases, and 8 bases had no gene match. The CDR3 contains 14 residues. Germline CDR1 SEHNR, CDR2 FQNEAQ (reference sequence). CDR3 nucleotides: TGTGCCAGCAGCGGCACAGGGGGTTTCCACGAGCAGTACTTC. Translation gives CASSGTGGFHEQYF.

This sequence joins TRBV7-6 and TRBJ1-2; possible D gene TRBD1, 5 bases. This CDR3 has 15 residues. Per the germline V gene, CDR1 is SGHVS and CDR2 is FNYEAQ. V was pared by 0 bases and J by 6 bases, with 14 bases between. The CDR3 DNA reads TGTGCCAGCAGCTTAGCATCTCACGGGGGGGATGGCTACACCTTC. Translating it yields CASSLASHGGDGYTF. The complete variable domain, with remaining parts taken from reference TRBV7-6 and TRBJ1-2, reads GAGVSQSPRYKVTKRGQDVALRCDPISGHVSLYWYRQALGQGPEFLTYFNYEAQQDKSGLPNDRFSAERPEGSISTLTIQRTEQRDSAMYRCASSLASHGGDGYTFGSGTRLTVV.

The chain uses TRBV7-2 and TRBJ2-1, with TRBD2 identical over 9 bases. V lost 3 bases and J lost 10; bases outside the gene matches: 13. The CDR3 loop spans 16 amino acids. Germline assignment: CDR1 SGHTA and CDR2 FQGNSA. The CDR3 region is CASSFSSGTSFREQFF. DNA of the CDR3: TGTGCCAGCAGCTTCTCCTCCGGGACTAGCTTCCGAGAGCAGTTCTTC.

DNA for the CDR3: TGTGCCAGTAGTGCCCGGGATCTCAATTCACCCCTCCACTTT. Its translation: CASSARDLNSPLHF. The chain carries TRBV19 and TRBJ1-6; D remains unclear. CDR1 and CDR2 (germline): LNHDA, SQIVND (reference sequence). The CDR3 sequence is 14 residues long. V lost 5 bases and J 7 bases, leaving 12 bases between the germline ends.

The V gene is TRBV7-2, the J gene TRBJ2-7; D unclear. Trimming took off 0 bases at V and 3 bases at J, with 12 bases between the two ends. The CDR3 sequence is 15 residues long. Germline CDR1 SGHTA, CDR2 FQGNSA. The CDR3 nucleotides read TGTGCCAGCAGCTTAGCGGCGGAGTCGGGCTACGAGCAGTACTTC. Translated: CASSLAAESGYEQYF.

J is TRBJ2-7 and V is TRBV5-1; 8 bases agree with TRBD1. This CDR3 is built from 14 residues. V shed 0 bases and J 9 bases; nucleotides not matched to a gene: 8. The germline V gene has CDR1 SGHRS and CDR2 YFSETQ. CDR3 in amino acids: CASSLGGQELAQYF. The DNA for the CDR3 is TGCGCCAGCAGCTTGGGGGGACAGGAATTGGCGCAGTACTTC.

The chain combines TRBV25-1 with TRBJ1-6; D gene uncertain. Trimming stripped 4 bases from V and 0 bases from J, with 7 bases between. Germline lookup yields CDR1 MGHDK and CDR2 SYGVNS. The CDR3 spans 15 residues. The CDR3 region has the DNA TGTGCCAGCAGTGCTGCGGGCTCCTATAATTCACCCCTCCACTTT. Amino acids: CASSAAGSYNSPLHF. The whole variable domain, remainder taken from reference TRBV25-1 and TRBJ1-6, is EADIYQTPRYLVIGTGKKITLECSQTMGHDKMYWYQQDPGMELHLIHYSYGVNSTEKGDLSSESTVSRIRTEHFPLTLESARPSHTSQYLCASSAAGSYNSPLHFGNGTRLTVT.

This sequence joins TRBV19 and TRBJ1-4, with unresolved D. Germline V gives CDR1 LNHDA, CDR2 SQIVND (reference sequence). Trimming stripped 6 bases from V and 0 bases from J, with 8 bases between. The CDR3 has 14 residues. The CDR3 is CASRLQTTNEKLFF. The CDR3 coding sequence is TGTGCCAGTAGGCTACAGACAACTAATGAAAAACTGTTTTTT.

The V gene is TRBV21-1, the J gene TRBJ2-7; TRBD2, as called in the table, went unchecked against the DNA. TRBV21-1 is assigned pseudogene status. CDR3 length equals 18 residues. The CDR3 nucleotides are TGTGCCAGCAGCAAACGACTAGCGGGAGAAGGGTGGTCCTACGAGCAGTACTTC. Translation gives CASSKRLAGEGWSYEQYF.

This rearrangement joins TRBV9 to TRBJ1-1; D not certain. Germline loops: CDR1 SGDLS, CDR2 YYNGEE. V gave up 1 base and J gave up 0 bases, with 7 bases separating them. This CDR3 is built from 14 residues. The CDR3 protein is CASSVQVLNTEAFF. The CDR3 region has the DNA TGTGCCAGCAGCGTACAGGTACTGAACACTGAAGCTTTCTTT. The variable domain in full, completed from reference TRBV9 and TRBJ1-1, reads DSGVTQTPKHLITATGQRVTLRCSPRSGDLSVYWYQQSLDQGLQFLIQYYNGEERAKGNILERFSAQQFPDLHSELNLSSLELGDSALYFCASSVQVLNTEAFFGQGTRLTVV.